These 13 T cell receptor beta chains share one sample of origin, sequenced in a study of monozygotic twins with inflammatory bowel disease. TCRdb reprocessed the 5' RACE reads; each CDR3 protein has one entry and no DNA is given. This sample's table has 400,000 to 500,000 distinct CDR3 sequences. Material for sequencing was blood. The receptor source for this set is a human donor with ulcerative colitis or Crohn's disease, or a healthy co-twin of an affected twin (not recorded which).

J is TRBJ1-5 and V is TRBV7-2. The CDR3 has 13 amino acids. Germline assignment: CDR1 SGHTA and CDR2 FQGNSA. CDR3 in amino acids: CASSSQEYQPQHF. Looking up the rest from reference TRBV7-2 and TRBJ1-5 gives the full variable domain: GAGVSQSPSNKVTEKGKDVELRCDPISGHTALYWYRQSLGQGLEFLIYFQGNSAPDKSGLPSDRFSAERTGGSVSTLTIQRTQQEDSAVYLCASSSQEYQPQHFGDGTRLSIL.

The V gene is TRBV29-1, the J gene TRBJ1-1; without DNA, the TCRdb call of TRBD1 cannot be checked. CDR1 and CDR2 from the germline V gene are SQVTM and ANQGSEA. The CDR3 spans 15 residues. Here the CDR3 reads CSVVITGGMNTEAFF.

CDR3 region: CASSKGKSGSTDTQYF. The V gene is TRBV21-1, the J gene TRBJ2-3; checking the TCRdb D call of TRBD2 is not possible without DNA. TRBV21-1 is classified as a pseudogene. This CDR3 comprises 16 residues.

The V call is TRBV11-2, the J call TRBJ2-4; TCRdb selects TRBD2, and the lack of DNA leaves this call unchecked. From germline, CDR1 is SGHAT and CDR2 FQNNGV. The CDR3 totals 16 residues. CDR3 sequence: CASSLSGGTAKNIQYF. Based on the CDR3 plus reference TRBV11-2 and TRBJ2-4, the full variable domain is EAGVAQSPRYKIIEKRQSVAFWCNPISGHATLYWYQQILGQGPKLLIQFQNNGVVDDSQLPKDRFSAERLKGVDSTLKIQPAKLEDSAVYLCASSLSGGTAKNIQYFGAGTRLSVL.

V usage is TRBV14 and J usage is TRBJ2-4; without DNA, the TCRdb call of TRBD1 cannot be checked. The CDR3 length is 15 residues. The V gene's germline CDR1 is SGHDN and CDR2 FVKESK. CDR3 region: CASSQARVGKNIQYF.

The chain employs TRBV27 and TRBJ1-2; TCRdb names TRBD1, which stays unverified in the absence of DNA. Germline CDR1 is MNHEY and CDR2 is SMNVEV (reference sequence). This CDR3 is 13 amino acids long. Here the CDR3 reads CASSFTGDYGYTF.

The chain uses TRBV6-5 and TRBJ2-7; the TRBD1 assignment by TCRdb is unverifiable without DNA. The CDR3 contains 14 residues. Germline-derived CDR1 and CDR2 are MNHEY and SVGAGI. CDR3 in amino acids: CASSWQGQRYEQYF.

The V call is TRBV30, the J call TRBJ2-7. The CDR3 sequence is 12 residues long. Germline CDR1 and CDR2: GTSNPN and SVGIG (reference sequence). The CDR3 loop reads CAWSRGAYEQYF.

The genes are TRBV20-1 and TRBJ2-1; TCRdb calls TRBD1, which cannot be checked without DNA. The CDR3 covers 15 residues. Per the germline V gene, CDR1 is DFQATT and CDR2 is SNEGSKA (reference sequence). The chain's CDR3 is CSATNPGQGNNEQFF.

The chain uses TRBV5-4 and TRBJ1-6. The CDR3 has 15 residues. From germline, CDR1 is SGHNT and CDR2 YYREEE (reference sequence). The CDR3 spells CASSLDLGTPLPLHF.

V is TRBV12-3 or TRBV12-4 and J is TRBJ1-2; TCRdb names TRBD1, which stays unverified in the absence of DNA. The CDR3 covers 16 residues. The chain's CDR3 is CASRPSGHPPNYGYTF.

The chain couples TRBV15 to TRBJ2-5. The CDR3 has 15 amino acids. Germline lookup yields CDR1 LNHNV and CDR2 YYDKDF (reference sequence). CDR3 sequence reads: CATSSGLGSVETQYF.

The rearrangement links TRBV14 to TRBJ2-1; TCRdb outputs TRBD2, but without DNA this stays unchecked. CDR1 SGHDN and CDR2 FVKESK come from the germline V gene. This CDR3 is built from 17 residues. The CDR3 loop is CASSQGPAGGPFGKQFF. The whole variable domain, remainder taken from reference TRBV14 and TRBJ2-1, is EAGVTQFPSHSVIEKGQTVTLRCDPISGHDNLYWYRRVMGKEIKFLLHFVKESKQDESGMPNNRFLAERTGGTYSTLKVQPAELEDSGVYFCASSQGPAGGPFGKQFFGPGTRLTVL.